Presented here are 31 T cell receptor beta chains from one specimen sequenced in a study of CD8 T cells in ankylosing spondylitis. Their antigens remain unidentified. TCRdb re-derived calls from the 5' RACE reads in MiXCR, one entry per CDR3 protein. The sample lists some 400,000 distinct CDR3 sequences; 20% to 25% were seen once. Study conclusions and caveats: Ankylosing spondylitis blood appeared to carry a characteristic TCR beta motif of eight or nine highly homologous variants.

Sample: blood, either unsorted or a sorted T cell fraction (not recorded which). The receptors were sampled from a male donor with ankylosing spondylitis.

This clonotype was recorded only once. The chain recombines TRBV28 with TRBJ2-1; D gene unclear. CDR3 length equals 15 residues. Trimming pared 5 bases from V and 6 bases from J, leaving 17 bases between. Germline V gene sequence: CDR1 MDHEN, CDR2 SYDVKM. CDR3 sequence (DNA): TGTGCCAGCAGTCCCCCCGGACGCAGTGCCAATGAGCAGTTCTTC. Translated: CASSPPGRSANEQFF.

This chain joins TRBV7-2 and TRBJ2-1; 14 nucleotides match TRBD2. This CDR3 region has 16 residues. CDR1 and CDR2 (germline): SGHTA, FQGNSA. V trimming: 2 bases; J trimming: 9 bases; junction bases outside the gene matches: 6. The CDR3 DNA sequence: TGTGCCAGCAGCTTATCCGGGACTAGCGGGAGTGGTGAGCAGTTCTTC. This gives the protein CASSLSGTSGSGEQFF.

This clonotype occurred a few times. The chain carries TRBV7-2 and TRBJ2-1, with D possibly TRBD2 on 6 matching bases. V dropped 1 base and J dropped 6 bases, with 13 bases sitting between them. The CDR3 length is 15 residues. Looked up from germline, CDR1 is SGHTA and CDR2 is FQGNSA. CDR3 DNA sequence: TGTGCCAGCAGCTTAGACCCGGTCGGGGGCAATGAGCAGTTCTTC. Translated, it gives CASSLDPVGGNEQFF.

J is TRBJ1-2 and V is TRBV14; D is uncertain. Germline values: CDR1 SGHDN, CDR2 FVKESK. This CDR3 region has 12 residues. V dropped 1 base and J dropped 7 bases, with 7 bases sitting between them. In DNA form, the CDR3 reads TGTGCCAGCAGCCAAGTCAGGTCTGGCTACACCTTC. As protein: CASSQVRSGYTF.

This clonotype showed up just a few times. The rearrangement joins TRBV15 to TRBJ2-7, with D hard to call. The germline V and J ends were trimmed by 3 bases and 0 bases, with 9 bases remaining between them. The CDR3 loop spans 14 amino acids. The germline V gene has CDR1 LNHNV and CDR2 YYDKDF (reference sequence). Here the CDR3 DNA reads TGTGCCACCAGCAGTAGAACAGACTCCTACGAGCAGTACTTC. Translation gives CATSSRTDSYEQYF. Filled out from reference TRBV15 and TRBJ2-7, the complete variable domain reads DAMVIQNPRYQVTQFGKPVTLSCSQTLNHNVMYWYQQKSSQAPKLLFHYYDKDFNNEADTPDNFQSRRPNTSFCFLDIRSPGLGDTAMYLCATSSRTDSYEQYFGPGTRLTVT.

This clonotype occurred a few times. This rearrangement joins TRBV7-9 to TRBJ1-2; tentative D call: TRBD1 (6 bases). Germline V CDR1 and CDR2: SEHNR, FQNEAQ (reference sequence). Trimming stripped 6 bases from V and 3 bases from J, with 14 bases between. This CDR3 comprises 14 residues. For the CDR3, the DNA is TGTGCCAGCAGTCTAGGGGGAATTGACTATGGCTACACCTTC. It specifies CASSLGGIDYGYTF.

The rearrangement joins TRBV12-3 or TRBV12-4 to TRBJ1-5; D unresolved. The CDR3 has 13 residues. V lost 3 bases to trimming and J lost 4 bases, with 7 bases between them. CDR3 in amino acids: CASSFHRNQPQHF. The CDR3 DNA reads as TGTGCCAGCAGTTTCCACAGAAATCAGCCCCAGCATTTT.

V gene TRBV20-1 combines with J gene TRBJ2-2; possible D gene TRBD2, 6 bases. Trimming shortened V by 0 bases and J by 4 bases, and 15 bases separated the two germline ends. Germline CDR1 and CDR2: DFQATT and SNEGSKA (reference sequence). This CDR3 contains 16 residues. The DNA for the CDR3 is TGCAGTGCTAGAGATCGCGGAGGGATGGGCACCGGGGAGCTGTTTTTT. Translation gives CSARDRGGMGTGELFF.

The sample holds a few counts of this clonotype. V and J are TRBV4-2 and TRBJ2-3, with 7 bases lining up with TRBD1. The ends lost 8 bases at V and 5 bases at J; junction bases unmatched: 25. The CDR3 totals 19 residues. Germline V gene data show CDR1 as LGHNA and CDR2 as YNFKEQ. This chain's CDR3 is CASPRGYAADRKNRDTQYF. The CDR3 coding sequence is TGTGCCAGCCCCCGGGGTTACGCGGCGGACAGGAAGAATAGAGATACGCAGTATTTT.

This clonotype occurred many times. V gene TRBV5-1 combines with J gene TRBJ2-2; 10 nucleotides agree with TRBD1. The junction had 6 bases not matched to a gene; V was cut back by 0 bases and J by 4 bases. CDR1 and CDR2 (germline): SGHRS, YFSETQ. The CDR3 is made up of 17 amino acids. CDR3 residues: CASSLAPGQGTTGELFF. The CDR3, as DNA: TGCGCCAGCAGCTTGGCCCCGGGACAGGGGACCACCGGGGAGCTGTTTTTT.

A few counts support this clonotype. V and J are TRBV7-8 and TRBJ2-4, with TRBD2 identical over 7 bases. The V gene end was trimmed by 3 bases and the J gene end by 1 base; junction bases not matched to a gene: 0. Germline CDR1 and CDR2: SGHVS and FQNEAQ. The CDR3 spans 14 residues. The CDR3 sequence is CASSLGGAKNIQYF. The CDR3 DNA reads TGTGCCAGCAGCTTGGGGGGGGCCAAAAACATTCAGTACTTC.

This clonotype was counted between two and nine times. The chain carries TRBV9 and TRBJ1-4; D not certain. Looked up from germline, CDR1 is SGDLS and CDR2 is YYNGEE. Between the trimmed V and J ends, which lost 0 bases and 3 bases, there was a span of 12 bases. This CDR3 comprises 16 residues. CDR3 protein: CASSVAPVAANEKLFF. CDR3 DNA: TGTGCCAGCAGCGTAGCTCCGGTAGCGGCTAATGAAAAACTGTTTTTT.

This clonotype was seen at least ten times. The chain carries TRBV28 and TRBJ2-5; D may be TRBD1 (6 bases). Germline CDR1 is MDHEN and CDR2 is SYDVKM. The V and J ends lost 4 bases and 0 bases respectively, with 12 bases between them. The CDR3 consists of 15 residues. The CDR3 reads CASSSGQGYQETQYF. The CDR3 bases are TGTGCCAGCAGTTCGGGGCAGGGGTACCAAGAGACCCAGTACTTC.

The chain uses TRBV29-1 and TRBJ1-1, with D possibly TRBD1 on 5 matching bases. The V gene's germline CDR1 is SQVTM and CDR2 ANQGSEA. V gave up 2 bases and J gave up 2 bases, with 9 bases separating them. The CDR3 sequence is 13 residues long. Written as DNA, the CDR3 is TGCAGCGTTGAACCCCAGGGCAACACTGAAGCTTTCTTT. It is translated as CSVEPQGNTEAFF.

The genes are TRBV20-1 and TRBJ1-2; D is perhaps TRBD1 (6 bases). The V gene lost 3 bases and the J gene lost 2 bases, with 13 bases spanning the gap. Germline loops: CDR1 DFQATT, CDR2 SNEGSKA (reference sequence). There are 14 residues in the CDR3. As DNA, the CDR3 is TGCAGTGCTAGTGTCGGGGGGCGGAACTATGGCTACACCTTC. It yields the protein CSASVGGRNYGYTF.

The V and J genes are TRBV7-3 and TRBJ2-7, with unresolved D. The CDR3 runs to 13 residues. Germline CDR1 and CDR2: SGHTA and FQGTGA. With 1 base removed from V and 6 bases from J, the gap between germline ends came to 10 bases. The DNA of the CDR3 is TGTGCCAGCAGCTTAAACCCCCGCGGCGAGCAGTACTTC. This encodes CASSLNPRGEQYF.

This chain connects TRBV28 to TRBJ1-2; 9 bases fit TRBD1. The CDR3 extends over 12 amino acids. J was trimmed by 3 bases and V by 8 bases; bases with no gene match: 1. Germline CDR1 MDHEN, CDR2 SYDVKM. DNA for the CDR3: TGTGCCAGCCGGACAGGGGACTATGGCTACACCTTC. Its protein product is CASRTGDYGYTF.

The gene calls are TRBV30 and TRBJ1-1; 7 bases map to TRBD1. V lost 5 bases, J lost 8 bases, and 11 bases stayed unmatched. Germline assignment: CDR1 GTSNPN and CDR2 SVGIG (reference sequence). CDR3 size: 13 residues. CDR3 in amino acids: CAWDSSGTVEAFF. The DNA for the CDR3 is TGTGCCTGGGATTCCTCCGGGACAGTCGAAGCTTTCTTT.

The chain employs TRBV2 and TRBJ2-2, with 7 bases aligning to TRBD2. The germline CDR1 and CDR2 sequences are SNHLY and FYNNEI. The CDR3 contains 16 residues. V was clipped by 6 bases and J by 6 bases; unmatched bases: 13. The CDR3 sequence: CASRPLPAGVAGELFF. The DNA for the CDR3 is TGTGCCAGCAGACCGCTGCCGGCGGGAGTGGCCGGGGAGCTGTTTTTT.

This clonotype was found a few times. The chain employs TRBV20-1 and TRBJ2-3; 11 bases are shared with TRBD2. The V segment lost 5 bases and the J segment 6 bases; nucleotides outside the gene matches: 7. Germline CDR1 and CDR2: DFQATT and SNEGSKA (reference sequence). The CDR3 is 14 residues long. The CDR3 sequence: CSAPIAGGSDTQYF. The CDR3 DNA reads TGCAGTGCTCCAATAGCGGGAGGGTCGGATACGCAGTATTTT.

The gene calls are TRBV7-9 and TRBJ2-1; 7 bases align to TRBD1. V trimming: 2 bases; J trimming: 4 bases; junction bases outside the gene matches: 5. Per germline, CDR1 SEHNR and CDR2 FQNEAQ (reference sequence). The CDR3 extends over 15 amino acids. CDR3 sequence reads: CASSLLPRGYNEQFF. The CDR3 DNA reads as TGTGCCAGCAGCTTACTCCCCAGGGGGTACAATGAGCAGTTCTTC.

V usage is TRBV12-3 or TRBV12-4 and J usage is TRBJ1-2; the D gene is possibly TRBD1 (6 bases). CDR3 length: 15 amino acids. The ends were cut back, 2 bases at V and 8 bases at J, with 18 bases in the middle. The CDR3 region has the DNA TGTGCCAGCAGTTTATTTGGGGGGCCGCGTTCCGGCTACACCTTC. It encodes CASSLFGGPRSGYTF.

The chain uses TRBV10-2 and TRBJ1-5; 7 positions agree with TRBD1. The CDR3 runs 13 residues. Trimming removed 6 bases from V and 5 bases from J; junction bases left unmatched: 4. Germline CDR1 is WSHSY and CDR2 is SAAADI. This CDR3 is CASSEGGYQPQHF. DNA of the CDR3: TGCGCCAGCAGCGAAGGGGGCTATCAGCCCCAGCATTTT.

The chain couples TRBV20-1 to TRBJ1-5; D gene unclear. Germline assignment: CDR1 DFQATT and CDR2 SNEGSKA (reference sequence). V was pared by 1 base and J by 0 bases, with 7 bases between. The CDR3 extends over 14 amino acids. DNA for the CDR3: TGCAGTGCTAGAGCGCAGACTAGCAATCAGCCCCAGCATTTT. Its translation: CSARAQTSNQPQHF.

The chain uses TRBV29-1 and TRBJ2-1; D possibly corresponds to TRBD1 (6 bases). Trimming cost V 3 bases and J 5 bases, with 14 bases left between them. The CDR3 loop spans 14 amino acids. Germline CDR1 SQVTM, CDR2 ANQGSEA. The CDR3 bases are TGCAGCGTTGATAGAGCCCAGGGGAACAATGAGCAGTTCTTC. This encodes CSVDRAQGNNEQFF.

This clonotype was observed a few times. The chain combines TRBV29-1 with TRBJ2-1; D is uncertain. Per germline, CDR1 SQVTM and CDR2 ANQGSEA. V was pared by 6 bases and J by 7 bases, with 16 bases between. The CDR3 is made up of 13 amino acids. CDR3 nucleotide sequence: TGCAGCGTCCCCAAGTTAGTTTGGAATGAGCAGTTCTTC. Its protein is CSVPKLVWNEQFF.

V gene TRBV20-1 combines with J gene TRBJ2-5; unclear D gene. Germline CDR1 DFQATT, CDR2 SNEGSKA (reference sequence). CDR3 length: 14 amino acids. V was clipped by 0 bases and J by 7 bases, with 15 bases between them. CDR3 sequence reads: CSARDTGIVGTQYF. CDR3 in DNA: TGCAGTGCTAGAGATACTGGAATCGTGGGGACCCAGTACTTC.

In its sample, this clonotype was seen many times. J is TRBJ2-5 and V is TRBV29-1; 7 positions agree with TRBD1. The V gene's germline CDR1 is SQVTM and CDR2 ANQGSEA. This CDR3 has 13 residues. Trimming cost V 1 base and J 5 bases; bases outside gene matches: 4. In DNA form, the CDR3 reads TGCAGCGTTGAAGGACAGGGTCGGGAGACCCAGTACTTC. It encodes CSVEGQGRETQYF. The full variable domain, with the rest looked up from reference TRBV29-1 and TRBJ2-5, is SAVISQKPSRDICQRGTSLTIQCQVDSQVTMMFWYRQQPGQSLTLIATANQGSEATYESGFVIDKFPISRPNLTFSTLTVSNMSPEDSSIYLCSVEGQGRETQYFGPGTRLLVL.

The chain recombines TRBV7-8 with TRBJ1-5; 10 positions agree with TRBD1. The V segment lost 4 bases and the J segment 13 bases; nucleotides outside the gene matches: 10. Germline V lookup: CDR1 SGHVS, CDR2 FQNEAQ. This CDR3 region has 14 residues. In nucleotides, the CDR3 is TGTGCCAGCAGCTCGACAGGGGGCCCCGGTGCTCAGCATTTT. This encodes CASSSTGGPGAQHF.

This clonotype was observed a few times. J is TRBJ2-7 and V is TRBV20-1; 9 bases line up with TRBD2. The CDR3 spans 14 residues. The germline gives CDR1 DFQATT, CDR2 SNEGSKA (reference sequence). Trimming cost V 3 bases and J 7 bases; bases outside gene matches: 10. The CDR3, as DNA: TGCAGTGCTAGGCCTAGCGGGACCGTGGGGGAGCAGTACTTC. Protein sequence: CSARPSGTVGEQYF.

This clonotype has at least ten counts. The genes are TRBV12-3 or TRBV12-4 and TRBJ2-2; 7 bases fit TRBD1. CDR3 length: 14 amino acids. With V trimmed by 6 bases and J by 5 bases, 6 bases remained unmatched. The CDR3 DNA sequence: TGTGCCAGCAGCAGACAGGGAAGAACCGGGGAGCTGTTTTTT. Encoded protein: CASSRQGRTGELFF.